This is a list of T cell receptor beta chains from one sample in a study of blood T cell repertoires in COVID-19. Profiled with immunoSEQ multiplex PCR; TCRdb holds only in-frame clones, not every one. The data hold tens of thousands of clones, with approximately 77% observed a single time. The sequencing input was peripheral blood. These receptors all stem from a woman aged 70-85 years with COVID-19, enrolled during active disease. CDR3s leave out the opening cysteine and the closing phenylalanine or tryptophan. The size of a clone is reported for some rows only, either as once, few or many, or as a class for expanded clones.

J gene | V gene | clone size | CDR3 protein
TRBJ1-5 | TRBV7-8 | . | ASSTSAGTGNQPQH
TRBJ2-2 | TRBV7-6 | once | ASSSTGGNTGELF
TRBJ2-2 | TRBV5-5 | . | ASSLLGTGNTNTGELF
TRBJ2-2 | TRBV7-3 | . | ASSSNRDRGLTGELF
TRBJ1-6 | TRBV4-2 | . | ASSQEEYNSPLH
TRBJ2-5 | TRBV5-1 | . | ASSLGSDQTETQY
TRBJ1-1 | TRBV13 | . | ASSLGTGGAWNTEAF
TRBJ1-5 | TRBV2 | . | ASRHRGFDQPQH
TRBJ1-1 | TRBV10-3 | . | AISPGQGSTEAF
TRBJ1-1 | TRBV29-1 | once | SGGHNTEAF
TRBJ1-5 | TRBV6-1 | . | ASSEYSHQPQH
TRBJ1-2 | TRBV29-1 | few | SVEVPGLLGVGYT
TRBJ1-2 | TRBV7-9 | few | ASRTGQGALYT
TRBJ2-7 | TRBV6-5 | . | ASSYSGQSSYEQY
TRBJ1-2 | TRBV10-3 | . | AISDTGANYGYT
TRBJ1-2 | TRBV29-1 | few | SVLRGQFGYT
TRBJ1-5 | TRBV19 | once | ARFPGGNQPQH
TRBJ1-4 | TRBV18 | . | ASSPRTGRIGEKLF
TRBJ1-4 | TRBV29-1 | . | SVDPGRDEKLF
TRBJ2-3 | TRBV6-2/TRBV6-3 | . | ASSWATDTQY
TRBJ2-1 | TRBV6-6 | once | ASSYSNRGNEQF
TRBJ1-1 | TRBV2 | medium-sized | ASGQNTEAF
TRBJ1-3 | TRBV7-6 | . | ASSSGQGPITNSGNTIY
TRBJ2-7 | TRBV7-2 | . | ASSQRQGSSYEQY
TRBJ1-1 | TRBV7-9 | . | ASRPGQGNTEAF
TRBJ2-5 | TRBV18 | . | ASSPPGLAGAPETQY
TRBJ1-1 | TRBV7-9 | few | ASSLLRIGLFMNTEAF
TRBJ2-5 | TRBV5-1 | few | ASSLAGRGARSETQY
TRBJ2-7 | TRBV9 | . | ASSVAGDRIYEQY
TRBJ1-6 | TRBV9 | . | ASSVDPGNSPLH
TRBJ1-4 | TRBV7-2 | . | ASRGFPGKKLF
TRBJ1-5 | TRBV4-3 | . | ASSQGTGGNQPQH
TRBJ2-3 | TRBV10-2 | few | ASMSSGMGDTQY
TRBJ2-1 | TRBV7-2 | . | ASSLGAINEQF
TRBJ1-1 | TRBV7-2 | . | ASSWRAQGVESEAF
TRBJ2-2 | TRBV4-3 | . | ASSQGGTSGLNTGELF
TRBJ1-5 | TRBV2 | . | ASNPGISNQPQH
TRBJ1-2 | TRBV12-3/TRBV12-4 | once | ASTPERWYGYT
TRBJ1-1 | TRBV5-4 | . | ASTPGIGMNTEAF
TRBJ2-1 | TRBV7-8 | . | ASSLESRSYNEQF
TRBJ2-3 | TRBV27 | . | ASSRGRRDTQY
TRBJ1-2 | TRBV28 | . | ASSVTGGFGYT
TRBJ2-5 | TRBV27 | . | ASRKAGEETQY
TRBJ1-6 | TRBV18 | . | ASSLGRGNSPLH
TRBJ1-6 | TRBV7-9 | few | ASSLGGGDNSPLH
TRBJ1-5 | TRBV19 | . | ASSRRGLGNQPQH
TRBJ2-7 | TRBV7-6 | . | ASSPVRGNQDEQY
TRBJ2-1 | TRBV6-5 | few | ASREGKGEQF
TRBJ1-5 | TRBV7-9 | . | ASSTGTGPFGPQH
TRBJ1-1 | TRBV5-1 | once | ASSPTGLNTEAF
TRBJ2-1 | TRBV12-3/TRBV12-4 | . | AAGGRENEQF
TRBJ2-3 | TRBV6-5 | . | ASTPTGADTQY
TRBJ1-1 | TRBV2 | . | ASSPLPTANTEAF
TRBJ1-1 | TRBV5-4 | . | ASSPRGGDTEAF
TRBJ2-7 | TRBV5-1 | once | ASSSGPRVEQY